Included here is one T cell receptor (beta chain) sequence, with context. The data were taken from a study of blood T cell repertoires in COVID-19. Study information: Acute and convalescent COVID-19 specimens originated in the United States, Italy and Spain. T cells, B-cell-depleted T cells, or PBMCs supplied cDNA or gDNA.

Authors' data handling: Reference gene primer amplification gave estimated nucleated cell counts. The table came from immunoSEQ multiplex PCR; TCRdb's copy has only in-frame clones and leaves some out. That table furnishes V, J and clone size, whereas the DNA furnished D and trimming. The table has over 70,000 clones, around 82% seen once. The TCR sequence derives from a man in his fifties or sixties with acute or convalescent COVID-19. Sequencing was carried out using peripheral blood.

CDR3 nucleotide sequence: TGTGCCAGCAGCGCCCGGTCGGGACAGCTTGAAAAACTGTTTTTT. Its translation: CASSARSGQLEKLFF. V and J are TRBV9 and TRBJ1-4, with 7 bases identical to TRBD1. CDR3 length equals 15 residues. The V gene end was trimmed by 3 bases and the J gene end by 7 bases; junction bases not matched to a gene: 9. Germline CDR1 reads SGDLS; CDR2 reads YYNGEE.